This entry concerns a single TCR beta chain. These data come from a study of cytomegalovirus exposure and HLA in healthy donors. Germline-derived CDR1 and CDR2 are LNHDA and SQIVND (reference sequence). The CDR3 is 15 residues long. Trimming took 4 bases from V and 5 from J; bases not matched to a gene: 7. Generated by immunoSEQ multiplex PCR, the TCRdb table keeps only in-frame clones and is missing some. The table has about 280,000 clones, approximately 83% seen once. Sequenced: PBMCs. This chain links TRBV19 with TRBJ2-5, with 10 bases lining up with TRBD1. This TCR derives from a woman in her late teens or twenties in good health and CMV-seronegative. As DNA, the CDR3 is TGTGCCAGTAGTACCTTCGGGACAGGGGAGGAGACCCAGTACTTC. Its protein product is CASSTFGTGEETQYF.